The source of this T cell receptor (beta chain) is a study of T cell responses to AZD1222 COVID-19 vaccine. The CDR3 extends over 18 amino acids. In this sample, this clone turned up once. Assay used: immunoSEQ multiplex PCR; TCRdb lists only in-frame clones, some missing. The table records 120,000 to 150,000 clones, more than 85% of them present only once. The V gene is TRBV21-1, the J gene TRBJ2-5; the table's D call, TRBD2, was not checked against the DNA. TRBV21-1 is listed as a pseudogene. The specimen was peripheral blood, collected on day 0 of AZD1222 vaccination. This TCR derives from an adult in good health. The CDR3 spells CASSKPEKPTSGGETQYF. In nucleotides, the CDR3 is TGTGCCAGCAGCAAACCCGAAAAGCCGACTAGCGGGGGAGAGACCCAGTACTTC.